A single sample is the source of the 31 T cell receptor beta chains below, sequenced in a study of cytomegalovirus exposure and HLA in healthy donors. The PCR had 60 Vbeta and 13 Jbeta primers. Assay: immunoSEQ multiplex PCR; the TCRdb copy retains only in-frame clones and omits some. The sample comprises about 97,000 clones, over 8% of which are singletons, and 5.1% rests with the top ten. Sequencing was carried out using PBMCs. These TCRs come from a man between 50 and 59 years old in good health and CMV-seropositive.

V usage is TRBV27 and J usage is TRBJ2-2; 9 nucleotides match TRBD2. CDR3 length: 15 amino acids. With 3 bases clipped from V and 6 bases from J, the junction kept 5 bases outside the gene matches. The germline gives CDR1 MNHEY, CDR2 SMNVEV (reference sequence). CDR3 sequence reads: CASSLGLAGPGELFF. In nucleotides, the CDR3 is TGTGCCAGCAGTTTGGGACTAGCAGGGCCCGGGGAGCTGTTTTTT.

This clone was observed a few times. This chain joins TRBV6-5 and TRBJ1-3; possible D gene TRBD1, 6 bases. The CDR3 sequence is 14 residues long. The V gene lost 5 bases and the J gene lost 2 bases, with 10 bases spanning the gap. Germline CDR1 MNHEY, CDR2 SVGAGI. The CDR3 region has the DNA TGTGCCAGCAGTATGGGGGCAGCTGGAAACACCATATATTTT. Translating gives CASSMGAAGNTIYF.

This chain uses TRBV27 with TRBJ1-5; D is unclear. Trimming cost V 4 bases and J 8 bases, with 21 bases left between them. From germline, CDR1 is MNHEY and CDR2 SMNVEV (reference sequence). The CDR3 contains 16 residues. The CDR3: CASSSRGSWSGEPQHF. The CDR3 nucleotides are TGTGCCAGCAGTTCCCGAGGGAGCTGGTCAGGAGAGCCCCAGCATTTT.

This clone showed up just a few times. The chain employs TRBV28 and TRBJ2-3; D may be TRBD2 (6 bases). Germline CDR1 MDHEN, CDR2 SYDVKM. The CDR3 sequence is 15 residues long. V was clipped by 2 bases and J by 2 bases, with 11 bases between them. The CDR3: CASSLGGGTTDTQYF. CDR3 sequence (DNA): TGTGCCAGCAGTTTAGGAGGAGGGACCACAGATACGCAGTATTTT.

The rearrangement uses TRBV6-5 and TRBJ2-2, with 7 nucleotides matching TRBD1. CDR3 size: 16 residues. J gave up 5 bases and V 4 bases, and 10 bases lay outside the gene matches. Germline values: CDR1 MNHEY, CDR2 SVGAGI. CDR3 DNA sequence: TGTGCCAGCAGTTCCGGGGCCAGGGGGTGGACCGGGGAGCTGTTTTTT. This gives the protein CASSSGARGWTGELFF.

The chain links TRBV5-6 to TRBJ2-7; D gene uncertain. The length of the CDR3 is 11 residues. V was pared by 3 bases and J by 3 bases, with 4 bases between. Germline-derived CDR1 and CDR2 are SGHDT and YYEEEE. The CDR3 region is CASSSLYEQYF. DNA of the CDR3: TGTGCCAGCAGCTCCCTCTACGAGCAGTACTTC.

This clone has a handful of counts. V is TRBV10-3 and J is TRBJ2-7, with D perhaps matching TRBD2 (6 bases). Trimming stripped 3 bases from V and 7 bases from J, with 10 bases between. Germline V gene data show CDR1 as ENHRY and CDR2 as SYGVKD. There are 12 residues in the CDR3. The CDR3 DNA sequence: TGTGCCATCAGTGACGGGAGCTGGGAGCAGTACTTC. Translating gives CAISDGSWEQYF.

The genes are TRBV10-3 and TRBJ1-4; weak D call: TRBD1 (6 bases). Trimming took off 4 bases at V and 2 bases at J, with 14 bases between the two ends. Germline V gene lookup returns CDR1 ENHRY and CDR2 SYGVKD. The CDR3 sequence is 16 residues long. The CDR3 nucleotides read TGTGCCATCAGTGTGGACCAGGGGACCACTAATGAAAAACTGTTTTTT. Translation: CAISVDQGTTNEKLFF.

V gene TRBV30 combines with J gene TRBJ2-7; tentatively, D is TRBD1 (6 bases). V shed 0 bases and J shed 6 bases, with 15 bases lying between them. The CDR3 has 14 residues. From germline, CDR1 is GTSNPN and CDR2 SVGIG (reference sequence). The DNA of the CDR3 is TGTGCCTGGAGTGTGGCAGGGGTCGGGTCCGAGCAGTACTTC. It codes for CAWSVAGVGSEQYF.

This clone is a singleton in its sample. V gene TRBV2 combines with J gene TRBJ2-7, with 9 bases that match TRBD2. This CDR3 is built from 14 residues. The V and J ends lost 5 bases and 4 bases, in that order; junction bases with no gene match: 6. Germline CDR1 SNHLY, CDR2 FYNNEI. The CDR3 DNA reads TGTGCCAGCAGTCTTAGCGGGAGTCCGTACGAGCAGTACTTC. Its translation: CASSLSGSPYEQYF.

This clone was seen a handful of times. The rearrangement uses TRBV2 and TRBJ2-7, with 11 bases fitting TRBD2. The J segment lost 0 bases and the V segment lost 9 bases, leaving 1 base of the junction unmatched. The CDR3 length is 13 residues. The germline gives CDR1 SNHLY, CDR2 FYNNEI. The CDR3 DNA reads TGTGCCAGTACTAGCGGGAGCTCCTACGAGCAGTACTTC. Translation: CASTSGSSYEQYF.

The chain combines TRBV28 with TRBJ1-2; TRBD1 aligns across 7 bases. The CDR3 is 15 residues long. From germline, CDR1 is MDHEN and CDR2 SYDVKM. Losses at the gene ends were 0 bases for V and 3 bases for J; bases not matched to a gene: 4. In nucleotides, the CDR3 is TGTGCCAGCAGTTTATGGCCCAGGGGGGACTATGGCTACACCTTC. Protein product: CASSLWPRGDYGYTF.

CDR3 protein: CASSSDRMNTEAFF. The CDR3 DNA reads TGCGCCAGCAGCTCGGACAGAATGAACACTGAAGCTTTCTTT. The V gene is TRBV5-1, the J gene TRBJ1-1, with D possibly TRBD1 on 6 matching bases. The CDR3 contains 14 residues. The ends were cut back, 3 bases at V and 0 bases at J, with 9 bases in the middle. Germline CDR1 is SGHRS and CDR2 is YFSETQ.

This chain links TRBV7-2 with TRBJ1-2, with 7 bases that match TRBD1. The length of the CDR3 is 12 residues. Trimming took 5 bases from V and 7 from J; bases not matched to a gene: 4. In germline, CDR1 is SGHTA, CDR2 FQGNSA. The CDR3 nucleotides are TGTGCCAGCAGCCCGAGACAGGGTGGCTACACCTTC. Amino acid sequence: CASSPRQGGYTF.

This clone was recorded a few times. The chain carries TRBV10-3 and TRBJ2-3; 8 bases align to TRBD2. Unmatched junction bases numbered 9, after V lost 4 bases and J lost 0 bases. Germline V CDR1 and CDR2: ENHRY, SYGVKD. This CDR3 comprises 17 residues. CDR3 nucleotide sequence: TGTGCCATCAGTGCCGTCCGGGCTAGCGGGAGCACAGATACGCAGTATTTT. It encodes CAISAVRASGSTDTQYF.

The chain links TRBV30 to TRBJ1-6; 9 bases map to TRBD1. The length of the CDR3 is 14 residues. Germline loops: CDR1 GTSNPN, CDR2 SVGIG (reference sequence). V lost 7 bases and J lost 7; bases outside the gene matches: 8. The CDR3 sequence is CASNRDRDNSPLHF. The DNA for the CDR3 is TGTGCCTCCAACCGGGACAGGGACAATTCACCCCTCCACTTT. Complete variable domain (other parts from reference TRBV30 and TRBJ1-6): SQTIHQWPATLVQPVGSPLSLECTVEGTSNPNLYWYRQAAGRGLQLLFYSVGIGQISSEVPQNLSASRPQDRQFILSSKKLLLSDSGFYLCASNRDRDNSPLHFGNGTRLTVT.

In its sample, this clone was seen a few times. The same CDR3 is also encoded by other DNA sequences in this sample. V and J are TRBV10-3 and TRBJ2-7; D is ambiguous. V was shortened by 6 bases and J by 1 base, with 10 bases between the two germline ends. Germline lookup yields CDR1 ENHRY and CDR2 SYGVKD. CDR3 length: 13 residues. The chain's CDR3 is CAIRARGSYEQYF. In nucleotides, the CDR3 is TGTGCCATCAGGGCCCGCGGATCCTACGAGCAGTACTTC.

This clone was counted between two and nine times. The CDR3 DNA is TGCAGCGTTCAGTGGGGGCTAGCGGTGAGCTCCTACAATGAGCAGTTCTTC. It encodes CSVQWGLAVSSYNEQFF. V gene TRBV29-1 combines with J gene TRBJ2-1; TRBD2 is a possible D gene (7 bases). V gave up 5 bases and J gave up 0 bases, with 20 bases separating them. Germline lookup yields CDR1 SQVTM and CDR2 ANQGSEA. The CDR3 totals 17 residues.

This clone showed up just a few times. This chain links TRBV6-6 with TRBJ1-5, with 7 positions matching TRBD1. J was trimmed by 3 bases and V by 5 bases; bases with no gene match: 7. There are 15 residues in the CDR3. The germline CDR1 and CDR2 sequences are MNHNY and SVGAGI (reference sequence). The CDR3 nucleotides are TGTGCCAGCAGTCGAACAGGGGACCACAATCAGCCCCAGCATTTT. Protein: CASSRTGDHNQPQHF.

Concerning this clone itself: Because it lacks the conserved phenylalanine or tryptophan at the end, this CDR3 is likely a read error. No DNA is shown, since the ends of the CDR3 on it are uncertain; the CDR3 is the one TCRdb lists. The rearrangement uses TRBV27 and TRBJ2-7; no DNA check was done on the table's D call, TRBD2. Looked up from germline, CDR1 is MNHEY and CDR2 is SMNVEV (reference sequence). The CDR3 comprises 15 residues, both ends counted. CDR3 residues: CASSWTRGTSYEKYL.

This clone was seen only a few times. V is TRBV11-2 and J is TRBJ1-6; no clear D. This CDR3 contains 15 residues. The V and J ends lost 7 bases and 5 bases respectively, with 15 bases between them. The germline V gene has CDR1 SGHAT and CDR2 FQNNGV. The CDR3 DNA is TGTGCCAGCACGCCTCGGAGAACCAATAATTCACCCCTCCACTTT. It translates to CASTPRRTNNSPLHF.

This clone appeared a few times. CDR3 bases: TGTGCCAGCTCACCCGTCAAATCGGACAGAACCTCAGGTAGGGCCAATGAGCAGTTCTTC. It yields the protein CASSPVKSDRTSGRANEQFF. V is TRBV18 and J is TRBJ2-1, with D perhaps TRBD1 (6 bases). Trimming took 3 bases from V and 6 from J, leaving 30 bases between them. The V gene's germline CDR1 is KGHSH and CDR2 LQKENI. CDR3 length equals 20 residues.

V usage is TRBV29-1 and J usage is TRBJ2-7; TRBD1 aligns across 8 bases. V shed 8 bases and J 4 bases; nucleotides not matched to a gene: 10. Germline CDR1 is SQVTM and CDR2 is ANQGSEA. The CDR3 sequence is 13 residues long. The CDR3 here is CSTTGAFGYEQYF. The CDR3 coding sequence is TGCAGCACGACAGGGGCGTTCGGGTACGAGCAGTACTTC.

In its sample, this clone was seen a few times. V is TRBV7-2 and J is TRBJ1-5; 9 positions match TRBD1. J was trimmed by 6 bases and V by 5 bases; bases with no gene match: 8. CDR3 length: 15 residues. Looked up from germline, CDR1 is SGHTA and CDR2 is FQGNSA. In DNA, the CDR3 is TGTGCCAGCAGCCAAACAGGGGGCGAGGCTCAGCCCCAGCATTTT. Protein: CASSQTGGEAQPQHF.

This clone has only a few counts. The chain is built from TRBV27 and TRBJ1-5, with TRBD1 matching 8 bases. Germline V gene lookup returns CDR1 MNHEY and CDR2 SMNVEV (reference sequence). Trimming removed 6 bases from V and 6 bases from J; junction bases left unmatched: 13. There are 16 residues in the CDR3. CDR3: CASSPSGRGRFQPQHF. The CDR3 DNA is TGTGCCAGCAGCCCTTCAGGCAGGGGGCGCTTTCAGCCCCAGCATTTT.

This clone turned up a few times. J is TRBJ2-3 and V is TRBV14; D remains ambiguous. Germline CDR1 SGHDN, CDR2 FVKESK. This CDR3 comprises 15 residues. V was clipped by 2 bases and J by 1 base, with 10 bases between them. CDR3 DNA: TGTGCCAGCAGCCAACAGCCGGGTGGCACAGATACGCAGTATTTT. The encoded protein is CASSQQPGGTDTQYF.

In its sample, this clone was seen a few times. The chain is built from TRBV30 and TRBJ2-7, with 8 bases that match TRBD1. The J segment lost 1 base and the V segment lost 2 bases, leaving 1 base of the junction unmatched. There are 13 residues in the CDR3. Looked up from germline, CDR1 is GTSNPN and CDR2 is SVGIG (reference sequence). In nucleotides, the CDR3 is TGTGCCTGGAGTCGGACAGGGTCCTACGAGCAGTACTTC. Translated, it gives CAWSRTGSYEQYF. Full variable domain (missing parts from reference TRBV30 and TRBJ2-7): SQTIHQWPATLVQPVGSPLSLECTVEGTSNPNLYWYRQAAGRGLQLLFYSVGIGQISSEVPQNLSASRPQDRQFILSSKKLLLSDSGFYLCAWSRTGSYEQYFGPGTRLTVT.

CDR3 bases: TGTGCCAGCAGCTTGGGGCGGGAGAAGTATTCCTACGAGCAGTACTTC. Amino acid sequence: CASSLGREKYSYEQYF. The chain is built from TRBV5-4 and TRBJ2-7; TRBD2 matches 7 bases. The length of the CDR3 is 16 residues. V lost 0 bases and J lost 1; bases outside the gene matches: 7. The germline V gene encodes CDR1 SGHNT and CDR2 YYREEE (reference sequence).

This clone has just a few counts. This chain links TRBV15 with TRBJ2-7, with D uncertain. CDR1 LNHNV and CDR2 YYDKDF come from the germline V gene (reference sequence). The V end lost 1 base, the J end lost 0 bases, and 7 bases lay between the germline ends. The CDR3 length is 14 residues. CDR3 region: CATSRGSSSYEQYF. CDR3 coding DNA: TGTGCCACCAGCAGAGGATCGAGCTCCTACGAGCAGTACTTC.

Only a few counts were recorded for this clone. The chain employs TRBV14 and TRBJ2-3, with D possibly being TRBD2 (6 bases). Trimming left V 1 base short and J 4 bases short, with 18 bases between. The CDR3 runs 17 residues. Germline CDR1 SGHDN, CDR2 FVKESK. For the CDR3, the DNA is TGTGCCAGCAGCCAAGGCCCCTACGTTGGAGGGGCAGATACGCAGTATTTT. Amino acids: CASSQGPYVGGADTQYF.

J is TRBJ1-1 and V is TRBV7-8, with 7 bases lining up with TRBD1. CDR1 and CDR2 from the germline V gene are SGHVS and FQNEAQ. CDR3 length: 13 amino acids. Germline trimming cut 2 bases from V and 8 bases from J; bases unmatched to any gene: 5. CDR3 sequence: CASSLSRGREAFF. CDR3 sequence (DNA): TGTGCCAGCAGCTTAAGTAGGGGGCGGGAAGCTTTCTTT.